This TCR beta chain was recovered during a study of immune heterogeneity within non-small cell lung tumors. Study summary: Histology included several squamous cell carcinomas, some ten non-squamous carcinomas and 1 unspecified tumor.

General study findings and limits: The repertoire of each individual patient held high-frequency T-cell receptor beta clonotypes that were largely distinct from those of other patients.

After removal of 2 bases from V and 5 bases from J, the junction contained 14 bases not matched to a gene. CDR1 is MNHEY, CDR2 SVGAGI, per germline. The CDR3 runs to 18 residues. The table lists this clonotype with many counts. Its antigen is currently unknown. Bulk tumor genomic DNA served as template, at around 600 ng per sample. Doctors removed several biopsies from each primary tumor during surgery, keeping them far apart. Samples came from untreated patients having curative surgery for newly diagnosed non-small cell lung cancer. Surgery with curative intent was being performed on the donors, who were newly diagnosed non-small cell lung cancer patients. Multiplex PCR relied on 32 V and 13 J primers to amplify TCR beta CDR3. One entry per CDR3 protein, called by TCRdb with MiXCR from the multiplex PCR reads. This table holds approximately 6,000 distinct CDR3 sequences, 22% found once.

Sequencing input: lung tumor tissue. The V gene is TRBV6-5, the J gene TRBJ2-3, with TRBD2 matching over 9 bases. This receptor was obtained from a man in his fifties or sixties with non-small cell lung cancer. The CDR3 protein is CASSYLPFSGSGKDTQYF. The CDR3 nucleotides read TGTGCCAGCAGTTACCTCCCCTTTAGCGGGAGTGGAAAAGATACGCAGTATTTT.